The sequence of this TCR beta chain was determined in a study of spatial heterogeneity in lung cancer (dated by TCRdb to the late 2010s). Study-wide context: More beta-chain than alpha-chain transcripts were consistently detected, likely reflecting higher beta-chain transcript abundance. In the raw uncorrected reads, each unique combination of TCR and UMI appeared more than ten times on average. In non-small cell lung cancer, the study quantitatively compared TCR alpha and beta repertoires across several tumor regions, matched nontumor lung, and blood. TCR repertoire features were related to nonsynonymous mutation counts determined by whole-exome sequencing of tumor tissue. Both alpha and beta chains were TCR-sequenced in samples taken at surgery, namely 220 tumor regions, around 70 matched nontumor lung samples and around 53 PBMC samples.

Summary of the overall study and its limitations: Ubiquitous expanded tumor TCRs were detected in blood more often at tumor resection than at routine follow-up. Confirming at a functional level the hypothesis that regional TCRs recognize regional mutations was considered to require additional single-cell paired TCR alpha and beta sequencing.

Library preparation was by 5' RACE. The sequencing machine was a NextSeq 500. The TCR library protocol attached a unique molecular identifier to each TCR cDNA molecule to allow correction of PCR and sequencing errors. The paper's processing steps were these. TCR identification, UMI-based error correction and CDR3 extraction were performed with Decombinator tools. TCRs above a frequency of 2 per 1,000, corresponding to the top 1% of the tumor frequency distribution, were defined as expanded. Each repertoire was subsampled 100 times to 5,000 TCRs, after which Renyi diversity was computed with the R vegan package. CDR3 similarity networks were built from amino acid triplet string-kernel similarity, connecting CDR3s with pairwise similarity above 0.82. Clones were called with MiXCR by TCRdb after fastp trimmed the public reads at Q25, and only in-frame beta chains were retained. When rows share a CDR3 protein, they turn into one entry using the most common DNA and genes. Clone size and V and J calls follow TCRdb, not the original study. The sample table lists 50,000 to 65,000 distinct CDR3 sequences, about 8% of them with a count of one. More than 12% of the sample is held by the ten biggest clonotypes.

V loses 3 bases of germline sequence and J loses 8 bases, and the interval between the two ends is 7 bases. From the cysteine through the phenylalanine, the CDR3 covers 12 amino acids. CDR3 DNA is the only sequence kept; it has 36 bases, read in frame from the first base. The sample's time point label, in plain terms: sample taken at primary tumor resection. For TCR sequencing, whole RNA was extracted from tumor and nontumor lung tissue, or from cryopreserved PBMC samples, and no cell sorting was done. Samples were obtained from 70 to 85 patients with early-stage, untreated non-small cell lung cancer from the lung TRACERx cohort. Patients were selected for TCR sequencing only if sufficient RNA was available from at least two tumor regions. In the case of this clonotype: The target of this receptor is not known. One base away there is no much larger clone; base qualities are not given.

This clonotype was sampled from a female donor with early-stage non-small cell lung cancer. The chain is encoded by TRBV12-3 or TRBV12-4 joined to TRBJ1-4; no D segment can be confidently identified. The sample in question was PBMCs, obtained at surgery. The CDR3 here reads CASSFRPEKLFF. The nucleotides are TGTGCCAGCAGTTTTCGACCGGAAAAACTGTTTTTT.